What follows is one T cell receptor beta chain and its context. What it binds is not known. MiXCR, applied by TCRdb to the 5' RACE reads, yields one record per CDR3 protein. Of some 500,000 distinct CDR3 sequences in the sample, roughly 13% are singletons; the top ten hold 0.8% to 1%. The data derive from a study of identical twins. Study-level results: Zero-insertion analyses might be partly confounded by invariant T cells like MAIT and iNKT. Clonotypes of the beta chain that were abundant in cord blood carried fewer insertions (memory repertoires showed none). Among monozygotic twins, out-of-frame TCR alpha sharing exceeded what models predicted.

With 8 bases clipped from V and 6 bases from J, the junction kept 16 bases outside the gene matches. Germline V CDR1 and CDR2: LGHNA, YSLEER. The CDR3 extends over 17 amino acids. The same sample was also studied in work on yellow fever vaccine responses in identical twins.

V usage is TRBV4-3 and J usage is TRBJ2-2; TRBD2 matches at 9 bases. The sample was CD4+ T cells sorted from blood. This sequence originates from a woman between 18 and 29 years old in good health. The CDR3 coding sequence is TGCGCCAGCTCTCTTGACTTCTTGGCGGGAGGGCCCGGGGAGCTGTTTTTT. It codes for CASSLDFLAGGPGELFF.